The 24 T cell receptor beta chains presented below share a single source sample, sequenced in a study of cytomegalovirus exposure and HLA in healthy donors. The PCR used 60 Vbeta and 13 Jbeta primers. Assay used: immunoSEQ multiplex PCR; TCRdb lists only in-frame clones, some missing. The sample has some 110,000 clones, around 80% seen once. Sequencing was done on a sample of PBMCs. These TCRs come from an older woman in good health and CMV-seropositive.

This clone was seen only a few times. The V and J genes are TRBV5-1 and TRBJ2-1; D is perhaps TRBD2 (6 bases). CDR1 and CDR2 from the germline V gene are SGHRS and YFSETQ. The CDR3 sequence is 14 residues long. Trimming cost V 0 bases and J 15 bases, with 19 bases left between them. DNA for the CDR3: TGCGCCAGCAGCTTGGCCCAGGGTGGGACTTCAAGGTTCTTC. It codes for CASSLAQGGTSRFF. Complete variable domain (other parts from reference TRBV5-1 and TRBJ2-1): KAGVTQTPRYLIKTRGQQVTLSCSPISGHRSVSWYQQTPGQGLQFLFEYFSETQRNKGNFPGRFSGRQFSNSRSEMNVSTLELGDSALYLCASSLAQGGTSRFFGPGTRLTVL.

This chain connects TRBV27 to TRBJ2-5; D gene ambiguous. This CDR3 has 12 amino acids. CDR1 is MNHEY, CDR2 SMNVEV, per germline (reference sequence). The V and J ends lost 4 bases and 5 bases respectively, with 8 bases between them. The CDR3 DNA reads TGTGCCAGCAGTTCTACCGGGGAGACCCAGTACTTC. Translated: CASSSTGETQYF.

There are a few counts of this clone. This chain joins TRBV5-5 and TRBJ2-7; the D is unclear. CDR1 is SGHKS, CDR2 YYEKEE, per germline (reference sequence). CDR3 length equals 17 residues. Trimming removed 3 bases from V and 3 bases from J, with 22 bases in between. The CDR3 nucleotides are TGTGCCAGCAGCTCCCTTGAGCCCCCGGGTCCTATCTACGAGCAGTACTTC. This translates into CASSSLEPPGPIYEQYF.

The rearrangement joins TRBV7-3 to TRBJ2-2; 12 nucleotides line up with TRBD1. This CDR3 spans 18 amino acids. Trimming took 1 base from V and 4 from J; bases not matched to a gene: 7. Germline V gene lookup returns CDR1 SGHTA and CDR2 FQGTGA. The CDR3, as DNA: TGTGCCAGCAGCTTAAATTCCGGGACAGGGGGCTCCACCGGGGAGCTGTTTTTT. The encoded protein is CASSLNSGTGGSTGELFF.

CDR3 in DNA: TGTGCCTGGAGCCAACAGGGGGAAGCTTTCTTT. It is translated as CAWSQQGEAFF. This chain connects TRBV30 to TRBJ1-1; 7 bases map to TRBD1. Per germline, CDR1 GTSNPN and CDR2 SVGIG (reference sequence). The CDR3 sequence is 11 residues long. V was pared by 3 bases and J by 8 bases, with 3 bases of the junction left unmatched.

CDR3 nucleotide sequence: TGTGCCACCAGCAGAGCGTCGAAAGGTAGCGGGAGGGCCTCCTACGAGCAGTACTTC. Its protein product is CATSRASKGSGRASYEQYF. The gene calls are TRBV15 and TRBJ2-7; TRBD2 aligns across 11 bases. The germline V gene has CDR1 LNHNV and CDR2 YYDKDF (reference sequence). The CDR3 totals 19 residues. V dropped 1 base and J dropped 0; count of bases not matched to a gene: 11. The full variable domain, completed using reference TRBV15 and TRBJ2-7, is DAMVIQNPRYQVTQFGKPVTLSCSQTLNHNVMYWYQQKSSQAPKLLFHYYDKDFNNEADTPDNFQSRRPNTSFCFLDIRSPGLGDTAMYLCATSRASKGSGRASYEQYFGPGTRLTVT.

The chain uses TRBV5-1 and TRBJ2-2, with D perhaps matching TRBD1 (6 bases). Trimming left V 0 bases short and J 5 bases short, with 11 bases between. Germline loops: CDR1 SGHRS, CDR2 YFSETQ. The CDR3 covers 15 residues. CDR3 nucleotide sequence: TGCGCCAGCAGCTTGGAGGGGGAAGGGACCGGGGAGCTGTTTTTT. Amino acids: CASSLEGEGTGELFF.

V gene TRBV7-9 combines with J gene TRBJ1-2; tentatively, D is TRBD1 (6 bases). This CDR3 region has 14 residues. Germline CDR1 is SEHNR and CDR2 is FQNEAQ (reference sequence). The V end was cut by 5 bases, the J end by 10 bases, with 20 bases between. This CDR3 reads CASSPSGGLGSYTF. As DNA, the CDR3 is TGTGCCAGCAGCCCTTCGGGGGGGCTAGGATCCTACACCTTC.

This chain links TRBV9 with TRBJ1-2; possible D gene TRBD1, 5 bases. CDR3 length: 14 amino acids. Per germline, CDR1 SGDLS and CDR2 YYNGEE. The V end lost 0 bases, the J end lost 10 bases, and 16 bases lay between the germline ends. The CDR3 DNA reads as TGTGCCAGCAGCGTAGTACGTCAGGGTGACGACTACACCTTC. Translated, it gives CASSVVRQGDDYTF. The complete variable domain, with remaining parts taken from reference TRBV9 and TRBJ1-2, reads DSGVTQTPKHLITATGQRVTLRCSPRSGDLSVYWYQQSLDQGLQFLIQYYNGEERAKGNILERFSAQQFPDLHSELNLSSLELGDSALYFCASSVVRQGDDYTFGSGTRLTVV.

Concerning this clone itself: Germline and junction disagree at one end, which may indicate a read error. The V and J genes are TRBV18 and TRBJ2-6; 9 bases fit TRBD1. The CDR3 is 20 amino acids. Germline CDR1 and CDR2: KGHSH and LQKENI. The chain's CDR3 is CASSPLGLPGQGSGANVLTF. Written as DNA, the CDR3 is TGTGCCAGCTCCCCACTGGGCCTTCCGGGACAGGGATCTGGGGCCAACGTCCTGACTTTC.

The V and J genes are TRBV14 and TRBJ2-7, with 7 bases fitting TRBD1. With V trimmed by 0 bases and J by 3 bases, 5 bases remained unmatched. The CDR3 has 15 amino acids. Germline V gives CDR1 SGHDN, CDR2 FVKESK. This CDR3 is CASSQETGQIYEQYF. CDR3 nucleotides: TGTGCCAGCAGCCAAGAGACGGGACAGATCTACGAGCAGTACTTC.

The chain joins TRBV2 to TRBJ2-7, with a weak D call TRBD2 (6 bases). CDR1 is SNHLY and CDR2 is FYNNEI in the germline V gene. The CDR3 runs 13 residues. Trimming stripped 8 bases from V and 0 bases from J, with 11 bases between. DNA for the CDR3: TGTGCCAGCGGGAGGACTCCCTCCTACGAGCAGTACTTC. Its protein product is CASGRTPSYEQYF.

The V call is TRBV28, the J call TRBJ2-7; D gene unclear. From germline, CDR1 is MDHEN and CDR2 SYDVKM. The CDR3 is 11 residues long. V was pared by 1 base and J by 4 bases, with 2 bases between. Written as DNA, the CDR3 is TGTGCCAGCAGTTTATTATACGAGCAGTACTTC. Its translation is CASSLLYEQYF.

The sample holds one count of this clone. The chain carries TRBV4-3 and TRBJ1-3; D remains unclear. V dropped 1 base and J dropped 4 bases, with 8 bases sitting between them. CDR1 is LGHNA, CDR2 YSLEER, per germline. The CDR3 length is 14 residues. The CDR3: CASSQGEFGNTIYF. CDR3 nucleotide sequence: TGCGCCAGCAGCCAAGGGGAGTTCGGAAACACCATATATTTT.

The J gene is TRBJ1-2, the V gene TRBV4-1, with TRBD1 as a possible D gene (5 bases). CDR1 MGHRA and CDR2 YSYEKL come from the germline V gene. This CDR3 region has 14 residues. The V end lost 0 bases, the J end lost 4 bases, and 9 bases lay between the germline ends. The CDR3 DNA follows: TGCGCCAGCAGCCAAGAGGCAGGGCCCTATGGCTACACCTTC. It encodes CASSQEAGPYGYTF.

The rearrangement uses TRBV4-3 and TRBJ2-3; the match to TRBD2 covers 13 bases. V lost 0 bases, J lost 4 bases, and 4 bases stayed unmatched. CDR1 and CDR2 (germline): LGHNA, YSLEER. This CDR3 is 17 amino acids long. CDR3 in amino acids: CASSQELAGGPADTQYF. CDR3 nucleotide sequence: TGCGCCAGCAGCCAAGAACTAGCGGGGGGGCCGGCAGATACGCAGTATTTT.

The chain recombines TRBV7-8 with TRBJ1-5, with D maybe TRBD1 (6 bases). V lost 2 bases and J 1 base, leaving 9 bases between the germline ends. Germline CDR1 and CDR2: SGHVS and FQNEAQ. The CDR3 extends over 15 amino acids. The CDR3 DNA reads TGTGCCAGCAGCTTAACAGGGTTGAGCAATCAGCCCCAGCATTTT. This sequence encodes CASSLTGLSNQPQHF.

CDR3 sequence reads: CASQQGGQDTQYF. The DNA of the CDR3 is TGTGCCAGCCAACAGGGGGGCCAAGATACGCAGTATTTT. The V call is TRBV18, the J call TRBJ2-3; 8 positions match TRBD1. The CDR3 sequence is 13 residues long. Germline CDR1 is KGHSH and CDR2 is LQKENI. The J segment lost 5 bases and the V segment lost 8 bases, leaving 6 bases of the junction unmatched.

The V call is TRBV5-1, the J call TRBJ1-2, with 7 bases lining up with TRBD1. V was pared by 3 bases and J by 2 bases, with 13 bases of the junction left unmatched. The CDR3 contains 17 residues. Germline-derived CDR1 and CDR2 are SGHRS and YFSETQ. CDR3 loop: CASSWNPGQVDNYGYTF. The CDR3 coding sequence is TGCGCCAGCAGCTGGAATCCCGGACAGGTAGACAACTATGGCTACACCTTC. Combining the CDR3 with reference TRBV5-1 and TRBJ1-2 gives the whole variable domain KAGVTQTPRYLIKTRGQQVTLSCSPISGHRSVSWYQQTPGQGLQFLFEYFSETQRNKGNFPGRFSGRQFSNSRSEMNVSTLELGDSALYLCASSWNPGQVDNYGYTFGSGTRLTVV.

CDR3 in DNA: TGTGCCAGCAGCTTCCCCATTAGCGGAAAAACCTACAATGAGCAGTTCTTC. It codes for CASSFPISGKTYNEQFF. This rearrangement joins TRBV7-9 to TRBJ2-1, with D possibly being TRBD2 (6 bases). Germline V CDR1 and CDR2: SEHNR, FQNEAQ (reference sequence). The CDR3 length is 17 residues. Trimming removed 3 bases from V and 2 bases from J, with 17 bases in between.

J is TRBJ2-5 and V is TRBV10-3; TRBD1 is a possible D gene (6 bases). Trimming left V 11 bases short and J 4 bases short, with 17 bases between. Germline loops: CDR1 ENHRY, CDR2 SYGVKD. CDR3 length equals 13 residues. The CDR3 region has the DNA TGTGCCTTAGCTTCAGGGGTAAGAGAGACCCAGTACTTC. Translated, it gives CALASGVRETQYF.

This chain uses TRBV19 with TRBJ2-2; TRBD1 might be the D (5 bases). The CDR3 runs to 14 residues. Germline V lookup: CDR1 LNHDA, CDR2 SQIVND (reference sequence). Trimming removed 8 bases at V and 7 bases at J, with 17 bases between. The CDR3, as DNA: TGTGCCAGTGGTGGGGCAGGGTCGAACGGGGAGCTGTTTTTT. Residues: CASGGAGSNGELFF.

The rearrangement uses TRBV5-1 and TRBJ1-1, with TRBD1 as a possible D gene (6 bases). This CDR3 has 12 residues. Trimming took off 4 bases at V and 8 bases at J, with 12 bases between the two ends. Germline CDR1 is SGHRS and CDR2 is YFSETQ. CDR3 region: CASSLQGREAFF. For the CDR3, the DNA is TGCGCCAGCAGCCTTCAGGGGCGGGAAGCTTTCTTT.

This clone was recorded only once. The chain combines TRBV7-2 with TRBJ1-1, with D possibly matching TRBD1 (5 bases). CDR3 length: 13 amino acids. Trimming shortened V by 4 bases and J by 1 base, and 7 bases separated the two germline ends. Germline V CDR1 and CDR2: SGHTA, FQGNSA. The CDR3 DNA sequence: TGTGCCAGCAGCTCCGGGGGGAACACTGAAGCTTTCTTT. The encoded protein is CASSSGGNTEAFF.